The rows below give T cell receptor beta chains drawn from one sample of a study of blood T cell repertoires in COVID-19. Data came from immunoSEQ multiplex PCR; TCRdb stores just in-frame clones and leaves some out. The table has fewer than 250,000 clones, around 90% seen once; the top ten hold more than 0.65%. The sample comprised peripheral blood. These receptor sequences come from a young man with COVID-19, enrolled during active disease. CDR3s include the opening cysteine and the closing phenylalanine or tryptophan. A D gene is named only where the DNA matches it firmly. A row's size may be missing; if present it is once, few, many or a size class.

CASSLGQTWAYEQYF,TGCGCCAGCAGCTTGGGACAGACGTGGGCCTACGAGCAGTACTTC,TRBV5-1,NA,NA,TRBJ2-7
CASRQGKSPLHF,TGTGCCAGCAGACAGGGCAAATCACCCCTCCACTTT,TRBV28,NA,NA,TRBJ1-6
CASSFWSGTGANEQYF,TGTGCCAGCAGTTTCTGGTCTGGGACAGGGGCGAACGAGCAGTACTTC,TRBV5-6,NA,TRBD1,TRBJ2-7
CASSMAGRTSSGANVLTF,TGTGCCAGTAGTATGGCCGGCAGGACTTCCTCTGGGGCCAACGTCCTGACTTTC,TRBV19,NA,NA,TRBJ2-6
CASRALRRDRTYEQYF,TGTGCAAGTCGCGCTCTGAGGAGAGACAGGACCTACGAGCAGTACTTC,TRBV12-2,NA,NA,TRBJ2-7
CAWYLTGNTEAFF,TGTGCCTGGTACCTGACAGGCAACACTGAAGCTTTCTTT,TRBV30,once,NA,TRBJ1-1
CASSEALGGVSQNEQYF,TGTGCCAGCAGTGAAGCGCTTGGGGGGGTCAGTCAGAACGAGCAGTACTTC,TRBV2,NA,TRBD2,TRBJ2-7
CASSALQGNTGELFF,TGTGCCAGCAGCGCTTTACAGGGGAACACCGGGGAGCTGTTTTTT,TRBV9,once,NA,TRBJ2-2
CARSLREGSLSYGYTF,TGTGCCAGAAGCTTGCGTGAGGGATCGCTAAGCTATGGCTACACCTTC,TRBV5-3,NA,NA,TRBJ1-2
CATSDPSPDREHTEAFF,TGTGCCACCAGTGATCCCTCACCTGACAGGGAGCACACTGAAGCTTTCTTT,TRBV24-1,NA,TRBD1,TRBJ1-1
CATRQGASDGYTF,TGTGCCACCCGACAGGGGGCGAGTGATGGCTACACCTTC,TRBV19,NA,TRBD1,TRBJ1-2
CASSQDPTGFEKLFF,TGTGCCAGCAGCCAAGATCCCACAGGGTTTGAAAAACTGTTTTTT,TRBV14,few,NA,TRBJ1-4
CASSLAGTPGELFF,TGCGCCAGCAGCCTCGCGGGGACGCCCGGGGAGCTGTTTTTT,TRBV4-1,NA,NA,TRBJ2-2
CASSRPGLSGNTIYF,TGTGCCAGCAGCCGCCCCGGGTTATCTGGAAACACCATATATTTT,TRBV14,NA,NA,TRBJ1-3
CSASALAGNYNEQFF,TGCAGTGCTAGTGCGTTAGCGGGGAACTACAATGAGCAGTTCTTC,TRBV20-1,NA,TRBD2,TRBJ2-1
CASSSRRTDTQYF,TGTGCCAGCTCCTCCAGGCGCACAGATACGCAGTATTTT,TRBV12-1,NA,NA,TRBJ2-3
CASSPPGQLRTEKLFF,TGTGCCAGCAGCCCGCCGGGACAGCTGAGGACTGAAAAACTGTTTTTT,TRBV7-9,NA,TRBD1,TRBJ1-4
CASSPDRDTEAFF,TGTGCCAGCAGCCCCGACAGGGACACTGAAGCTTTCTTT,TRBV5-6,NA,TRBD1,TRBJ1-1
CASRGTGHSNQPQHF,TGTGCCAGCAGGGGGACAGGGCATAGCAATCAGCCCCAGCATTTT,TRBV6-5,NA,TRBD1,TRBJ1-5
CASSYSSANYGYTF,TGTGCCAGCAGTTACTCGAGTGCTAACTATGGCTACACCTTC,TRBV6-5,NA,NA,TRBJ1-2
CASSHDRVYDGELFF,TGTGCCAGCAGCCACGACAGGGTTTATGACGGGGAGCTGTTTTTT,TRBV9,NA,TRBD1,TRBJ2-2
CASRITKNTEAFF,TGTGCCAGCAGGATCACAAAGAACACTGAAGCTTTCTTT,TRBV6-5,once,NA,TRBJ1-1
CASSETTIKNIQYF,TGTGCCAGCAGTGAGACTACGATCAAAAACATTCAGTACTTC,TRBV2,NA,NA,TRBJ2-4
CASSYSDSYEQYF,TGTGCCAGCAGTTACTCCGACAGCTACGAGCAGTACTTC,TRBV6-2/TRBV6-3,NA,NA,TRBJ2-7
CASSSRVSYEQYF,TGTGCCAGCAGTTCGAGGGTGTCGTACGAGCAGTACTTC,TRBV27,few,NA,TRBJ2-7
CASSLGSGGAHNEQFF,TGTGCCAGCAGCTTAGGGAGCGGGGGGGCCCACAATGAGCAGTTCTTC,TRBV7-3,NA,TRBD2,TRBJ2-1
CASSPGSPSTGELFF,TGTGCCAGCTCTCCGGGGAGCCCGAGTACCGGGGAGCTGTTTTTT,TRBV18,once,NA,TRBJ2-2
CASSGRDRGNTEAFF,TGCGCCAGCAGTGGCCGGGACAGGGGCAACACTGAAGCTTTCTTT,TRBV10-2,once,TRBD1,TRBJ1-1
CASSLELTRGGIHEQYF,TGCGCCAGCAGCTTGGAGTTGACGCGGGGGGGCATCCACGAGCAGTACTTC,TRBV5-1,NA,TRBD2,TRBJ2-7
CASSGPQGKYEQYF,TGTGCCAGTAGTGGTCCACAGGGCAAATACGAGCAGTACTTC,TRBV19,NA,NA,TRBJ2-7